This T cell receptor beta chain originates from a study of OX40 agonist ivuxolimab in advanced cancers. With respect to the entire study: The costimulatory receptor OX40 (CD134) was targeted by ivuxolimab, a fully human IgG2 agonistic monoclonal antibody. Intravenous ivuxolimab was administered to patients every 2 weeks at six dose levels: 0.01, 0.1, 0.3, 1.5, 3 and 10 mg/kg. Among the approximately 54 dose-escalation patients, some 20 had hepatocellular carcinoma, around 15 melanoma, 9 renal cell carcinoma and 9 head and neck cancer. In the dose-escalation cohort, 65% to 90% of patients were male, and the mean age was approximately 60 years, with a range of about 23 to 85. Patients were allowed to have had prior anti-PD-1, anti-PD-L1 or anti-CTLA-4 therapy, and approximately 40% of the dose-escalation patients had previously received checkpoint inhibitors. Three dose-escalation patients achieved partial responses, one with hepatocellular carcinoma and two with cutaneous melanoma. The point of sequencing TCRbeta in the periphery was to test whether ivuxolimab changed TCR sequence diversity and drove clonal T-cell expansion. The paper describes the monotherapy dose-escalation part (N = 52 patients) of the phase I trial of ivuxolimab. Beyond this particular receptor, the publication reports: After ivuxolimab, CD8+ T cells had more expanded clones than CD4+ T cells on average. In the 0.1-3.0 mg/kg groups, partial responders had among the lowest normalized peripheral clonal expansion, particularly in CD8+ T cells. The antigen specificity of the peripheral T cells that underwent clonal expansion was not determined. At doses from 0.1 to 3.0 mg/kg, clonal expansion was seen in both CD4+ and CD8+ blood T cells between baseline and week 6. Low levels of normalized T-cell clonal expansion were also seen in some patients who did not respond.

The trial excluded patients who had a history of autoimmune disease or who were on systemic immunosuppression. Peripheral blood for TCR sequencing was collected from all dose cohorts at baseline, on cycle 4 day 1, and on cycle 7 day 1. Samples were obtained from an open-label, multicenter, first-in-human phase I dose-escalation trial of ivuxolimab. The trial enrolled adults with locally advanced or metastatic head and neck squamous cell, hepatocellular, melanoma or renal cell carcinoma. CD4+ and CD8+ T cells were sorted separately from peripheral blood before TCR sequencing. Concerning this clone itself: It has no known antigen specificity. It has no much larger one-base neighbor in the sample; base qualities were not kept.

To sequence the TCRbeta CDR3 region, genomic DNA was isolated from the sorted cells. The immunoSEQ Assay was used to sequence the TCRbeta CDR3 regions. This immuneACCESS table, as held by TCRdb, lists in-frame sequences with V and J called but not all clones. Of the missing ones, under half trace to an unresolved V gene in checked studies; the others have no known cause. The sample yields 50,000 or so clones; over 75% were counted once. Roughly 7.9% of the sample is taken by the ten largest. The starting material was CD4+ or CD8+ T cells sorted from blood, obtained in a trial of the OX40 agonist ivuxolimab. This sequence originates from an adult with an advanced solid tumor such as melanoma, head and neck, liver or kidney cancer.

The sequenced DNA is TGTGCCTGGGAAAGAAACACTGAAGCTTTCTTT. Its coded protein is CAWERNTEAFF. Recombination joined TRBV30 with TRBJ1-1; no D gene is confidently identified. The germline V gene (reference sequence) sets CDR1 to GTSNPN and CDR2 to SVGIG. At the junction V is shortened by 5 bases and J by 2 bases, with 6 bases in between. From cysteine to phenylalanine, the CDR3 is 11 amino acids long. The read is trimmed to its CDR3 DNA, 33 bases read in frame from base 1.